The source of this TCR beta chain is a study of T cells in Graves' hyperthyroidism and ophthalmopathy. Trimming cost V 5 bases and J 5 bases; bases outside gene matches: 17. Germline V lookup: CDR1 MNHNS, CDR2 SASEGT. This CDR3 is built from 18 residues. TCR beta CDR3 regions were amplified from RNA. HTBI primers were the set used in a first-round RT-PCR of the TCR CDR3. TCRdb re-analysed the multiplex PCR reads in MiXCR, keeping a single row per CDR3 protein. The sample includes 600,000 to 650,000 distinct CDR3 sequences, less than 25% seen only once; the top ten take about 34%. This clonotype was counted between two and nine times.

The chain links TRBV6-1 to TRBJ2-1; 8 nucleotides agree with TRBD2. This TCR came from a man under 40 with Graves' ophthalmopathy. The sequenced sample was blood. The CDR3 spells CASSYFQLGGGFDNEQFF. As DNA, the CDR3 is TGTGCCAGCAGTTATTTCCAGCTCGGCGGGGGGTTTGACAATGAGCAGTTCTTC.